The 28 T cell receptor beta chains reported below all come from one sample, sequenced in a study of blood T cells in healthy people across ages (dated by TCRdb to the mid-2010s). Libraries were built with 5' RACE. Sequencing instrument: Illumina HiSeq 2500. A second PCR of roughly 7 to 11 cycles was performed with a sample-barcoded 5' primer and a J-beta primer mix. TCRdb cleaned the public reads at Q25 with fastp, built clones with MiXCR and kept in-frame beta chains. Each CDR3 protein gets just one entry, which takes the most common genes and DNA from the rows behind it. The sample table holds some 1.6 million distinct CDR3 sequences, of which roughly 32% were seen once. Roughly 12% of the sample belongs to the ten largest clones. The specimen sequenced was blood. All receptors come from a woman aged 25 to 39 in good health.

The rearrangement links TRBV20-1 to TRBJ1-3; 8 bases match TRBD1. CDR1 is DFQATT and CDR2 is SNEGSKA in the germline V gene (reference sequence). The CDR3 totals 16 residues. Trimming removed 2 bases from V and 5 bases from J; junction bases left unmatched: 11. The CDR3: CSARSGGQGARNTIYF. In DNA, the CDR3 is TGCAGTGCTAGAAGCGGAGGTCAGGGGGCTCGAAACACCATATATTTT.

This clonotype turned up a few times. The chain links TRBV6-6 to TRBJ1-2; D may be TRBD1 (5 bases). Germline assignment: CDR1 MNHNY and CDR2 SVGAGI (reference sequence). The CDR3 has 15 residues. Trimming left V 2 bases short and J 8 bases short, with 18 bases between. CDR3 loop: CASSYPLQGLEGYTF. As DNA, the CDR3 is TGTGCCAGCAGTTACCCCCTGCAGGGATTGGAAGGCTACACCTTC.

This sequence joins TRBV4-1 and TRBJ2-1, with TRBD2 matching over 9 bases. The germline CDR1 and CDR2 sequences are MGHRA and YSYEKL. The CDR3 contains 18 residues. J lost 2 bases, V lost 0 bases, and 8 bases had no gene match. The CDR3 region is CASSQDFSGGSTYNEQFF. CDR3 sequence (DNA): TGCGCCAGCAGCCAAGATTTCAGCGGGGGGTCTACCTACAATGAGCAGTTCTTC.

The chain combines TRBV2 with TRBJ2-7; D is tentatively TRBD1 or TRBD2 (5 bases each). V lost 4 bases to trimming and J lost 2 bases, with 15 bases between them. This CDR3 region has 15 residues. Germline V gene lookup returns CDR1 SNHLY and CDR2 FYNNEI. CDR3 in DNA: TGTGCCAGCAGTGCGGGGACCTCAGCAACCTACGAGCAGTACTTC. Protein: CASSAGTSATYEQYF.

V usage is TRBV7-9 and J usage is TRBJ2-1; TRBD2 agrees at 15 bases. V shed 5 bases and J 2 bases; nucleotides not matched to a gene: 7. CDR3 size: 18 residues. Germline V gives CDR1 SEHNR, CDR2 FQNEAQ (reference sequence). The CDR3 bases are TGTGCCAGCAGCACCCAGGGACTAGCGGGAGGCACCTACAATGAGCAGTTCTTC. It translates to CASSTQGLAGGTYNEQFF.

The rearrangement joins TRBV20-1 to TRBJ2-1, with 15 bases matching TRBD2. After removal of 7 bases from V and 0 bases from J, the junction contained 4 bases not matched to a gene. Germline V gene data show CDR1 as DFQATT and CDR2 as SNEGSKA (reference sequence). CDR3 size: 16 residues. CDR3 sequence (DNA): TGCAGTGTGTGGACTAGCGGGGGGGCCTCCTACAATGAGCAGTTCTTC. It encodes CSVWTSGGASYNEQFF.

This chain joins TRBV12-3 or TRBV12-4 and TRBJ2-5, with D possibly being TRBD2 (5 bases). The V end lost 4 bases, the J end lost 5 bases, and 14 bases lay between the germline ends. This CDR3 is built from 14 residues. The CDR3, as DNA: TGTGCCAGCAGTTCGGTCGGGGAACCGGAGACCCAGTACTTC. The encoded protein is CASSSVGEPETQYF.

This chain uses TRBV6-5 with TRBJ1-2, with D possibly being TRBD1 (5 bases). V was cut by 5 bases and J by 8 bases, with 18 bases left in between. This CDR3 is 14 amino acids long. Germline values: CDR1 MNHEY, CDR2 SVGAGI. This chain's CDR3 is CASSHGGEQRGYTF. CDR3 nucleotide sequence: TGTGCCAGCAGTCACGGGGGAGAACAGAGGGGCTACACCTTC.

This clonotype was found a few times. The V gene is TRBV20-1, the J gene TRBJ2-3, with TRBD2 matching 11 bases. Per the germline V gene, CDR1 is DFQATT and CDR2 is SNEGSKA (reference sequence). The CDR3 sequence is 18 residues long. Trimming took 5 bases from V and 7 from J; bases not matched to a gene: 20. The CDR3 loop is CSASGLGQPGLAANTQYF. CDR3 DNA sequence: TGCAGTGCTTCCGGGCTGGGGCAACCGGGACTAGCGGCCAATACGCAGTATTTT.

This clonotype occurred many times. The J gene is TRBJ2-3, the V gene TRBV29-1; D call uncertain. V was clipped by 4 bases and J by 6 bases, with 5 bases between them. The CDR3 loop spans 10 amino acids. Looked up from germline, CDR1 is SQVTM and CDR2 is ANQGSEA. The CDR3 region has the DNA TGCAGCGTTGTGAGGGATACGCAGTATTTT. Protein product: CSVVRDTQYF.

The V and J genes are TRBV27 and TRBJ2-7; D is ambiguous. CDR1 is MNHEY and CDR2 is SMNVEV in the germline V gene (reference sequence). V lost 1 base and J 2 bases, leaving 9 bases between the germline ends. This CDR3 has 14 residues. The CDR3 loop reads CASSLWSPPYEQYF. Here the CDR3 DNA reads TGTGCCAGCAGTTTATGGTCTCCCCCCTACGAGCAGTACTTC.

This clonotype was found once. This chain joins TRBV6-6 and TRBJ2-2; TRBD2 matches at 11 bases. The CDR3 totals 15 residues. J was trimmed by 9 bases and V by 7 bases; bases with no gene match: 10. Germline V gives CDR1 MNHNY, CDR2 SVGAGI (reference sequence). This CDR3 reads CASNAASGGYRELFF. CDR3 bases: TGTGCCAGCAATGCGGCTAGCGGGGGGTACAGGGAGCTGTTTTTT.

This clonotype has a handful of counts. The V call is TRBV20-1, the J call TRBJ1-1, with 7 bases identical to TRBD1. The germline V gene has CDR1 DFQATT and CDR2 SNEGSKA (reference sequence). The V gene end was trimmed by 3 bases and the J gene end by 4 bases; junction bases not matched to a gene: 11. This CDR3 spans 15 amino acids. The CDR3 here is CSASDGSGGSTEAFF. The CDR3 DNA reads TGCAGTGCTAGTGATGGATCAGGGGGATCCACTGAAGCTTTCTTT.

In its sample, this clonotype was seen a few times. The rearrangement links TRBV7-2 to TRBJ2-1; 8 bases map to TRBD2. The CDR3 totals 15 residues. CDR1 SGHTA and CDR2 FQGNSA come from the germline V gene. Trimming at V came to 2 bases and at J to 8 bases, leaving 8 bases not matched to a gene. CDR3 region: CASSLPSGSYDEQFF. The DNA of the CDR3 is TGTGCCAGCAGCTTACCCAGCGGGAGTTATGATGAGCAGTTCTTC.

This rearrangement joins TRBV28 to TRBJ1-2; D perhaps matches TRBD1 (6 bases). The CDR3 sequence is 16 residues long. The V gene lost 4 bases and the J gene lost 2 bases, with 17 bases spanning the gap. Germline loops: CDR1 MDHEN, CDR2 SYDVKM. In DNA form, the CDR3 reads TGTGCCAGCAGTTCCACAACACAGGGTCGGAACTATGGCTACACCTTC. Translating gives CASSSTTQGRNYGYTF.

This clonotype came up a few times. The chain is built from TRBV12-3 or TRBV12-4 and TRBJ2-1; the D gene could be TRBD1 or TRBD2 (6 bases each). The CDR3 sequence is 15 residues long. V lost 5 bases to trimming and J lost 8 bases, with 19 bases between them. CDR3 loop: CASSLGGGMSDEQFF. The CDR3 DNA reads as TGTGCCAGCAGTCTCGGGGGCGGGATGTCCGATGAGCAGTTCTTC.

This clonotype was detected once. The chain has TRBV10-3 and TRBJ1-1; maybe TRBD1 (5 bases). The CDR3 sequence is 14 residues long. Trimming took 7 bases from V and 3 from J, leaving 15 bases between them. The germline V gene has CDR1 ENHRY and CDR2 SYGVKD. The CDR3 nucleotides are TGTGCCATCAAACCTGGCGGGGCGGACACTGAAGCTTTCTTT. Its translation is CAIKPGGADTEAFF.

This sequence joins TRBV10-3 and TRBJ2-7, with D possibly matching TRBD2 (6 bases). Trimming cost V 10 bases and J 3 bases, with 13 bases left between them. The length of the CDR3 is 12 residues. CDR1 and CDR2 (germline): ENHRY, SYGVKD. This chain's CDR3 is CATTKEGYEQYF. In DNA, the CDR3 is TGTGCCACCACAAAGGAGGGCTACGAGCAGTACTTC.

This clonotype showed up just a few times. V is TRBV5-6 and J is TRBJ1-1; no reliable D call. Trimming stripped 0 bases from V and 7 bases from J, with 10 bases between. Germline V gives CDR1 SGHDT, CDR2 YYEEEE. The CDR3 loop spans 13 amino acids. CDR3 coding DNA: TGTGCCAGCAGCTTGGCCGGGTCGGGTGAAGCTTTCTTT. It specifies CASSLAGSGEAFF.

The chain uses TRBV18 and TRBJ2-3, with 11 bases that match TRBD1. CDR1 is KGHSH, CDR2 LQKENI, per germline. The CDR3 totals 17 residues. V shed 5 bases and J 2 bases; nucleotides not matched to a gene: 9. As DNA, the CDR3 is TGTGCCAGCTCAAGGATTCGGACAGGGGGCAACACAGATACGCAGTATTTT. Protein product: CASSRIRTGGNTDTQYF.

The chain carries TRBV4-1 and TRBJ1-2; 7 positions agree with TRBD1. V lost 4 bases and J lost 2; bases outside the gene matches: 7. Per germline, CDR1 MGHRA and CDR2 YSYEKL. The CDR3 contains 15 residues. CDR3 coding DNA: TGCGCCAGCAGCCCGCAGGGGGGTCTGAACTATGGCTACACCTTC. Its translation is CASSPQGGLNYGYTF.

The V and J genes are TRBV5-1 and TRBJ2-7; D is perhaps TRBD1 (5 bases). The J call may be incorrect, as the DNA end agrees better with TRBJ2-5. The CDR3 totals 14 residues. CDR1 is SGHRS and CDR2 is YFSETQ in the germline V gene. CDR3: CASSLVSGFKTQYF. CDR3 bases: TGCGCCAGCAGCTTGGTCTCAGGGTTTAAGACCCAGTACTTC.

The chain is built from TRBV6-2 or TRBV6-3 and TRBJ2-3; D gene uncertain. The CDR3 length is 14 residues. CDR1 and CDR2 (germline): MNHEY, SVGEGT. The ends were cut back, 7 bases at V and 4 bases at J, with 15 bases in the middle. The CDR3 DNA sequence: TGTGCCAGCATGAGGTGGGGTCGGCCAGATACGCAGTATTTT. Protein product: CASMRWGRPDTQYF.

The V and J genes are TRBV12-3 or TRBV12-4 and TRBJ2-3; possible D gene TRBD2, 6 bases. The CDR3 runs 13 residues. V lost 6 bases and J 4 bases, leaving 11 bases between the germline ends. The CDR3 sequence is CASRYGSADTQYF. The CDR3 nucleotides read TGTGCCAGCAGGTACGGGAGCGCAGATACGCAGTATTTT.

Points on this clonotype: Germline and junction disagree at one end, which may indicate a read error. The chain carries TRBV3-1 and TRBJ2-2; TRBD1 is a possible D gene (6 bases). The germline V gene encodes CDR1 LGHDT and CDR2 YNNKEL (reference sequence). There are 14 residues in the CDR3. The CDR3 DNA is TGTGCCAGCAGCCAGAACAGGGACACCGGGGAGCGGTTTTTT. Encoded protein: CASSQNRDTGERFF.

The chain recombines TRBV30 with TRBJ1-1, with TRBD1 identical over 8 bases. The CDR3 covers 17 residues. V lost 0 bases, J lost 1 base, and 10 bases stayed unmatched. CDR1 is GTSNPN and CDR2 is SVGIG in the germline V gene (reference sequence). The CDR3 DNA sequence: TGTGCCTGGAGTGTTGGATTCGGACAGGGACCGAACACTGAAGCTTTCTTT. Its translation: CAWSVGFGQGPNTEAFF.

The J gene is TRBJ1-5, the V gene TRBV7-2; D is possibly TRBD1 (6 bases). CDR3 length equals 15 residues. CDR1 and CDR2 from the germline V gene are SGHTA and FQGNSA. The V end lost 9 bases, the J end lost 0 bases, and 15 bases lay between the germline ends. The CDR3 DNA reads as TGTGCCAGTGGGGGCGACAGGAATAGCAATCAGCCCCAGCATTTT. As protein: CASGGDRNSNQPQHF. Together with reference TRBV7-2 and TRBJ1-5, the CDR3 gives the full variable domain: GAGVSQSPSNKVTEKGKDVELRCDPISGHTALYWYRQSLGQGLEFLIYFQGNSAPDKSGLPSDRFSAERTGGSVSTLTIQRTQQEDSAVYLCASGGDRNSNQPQHFGDGTRLSIL.

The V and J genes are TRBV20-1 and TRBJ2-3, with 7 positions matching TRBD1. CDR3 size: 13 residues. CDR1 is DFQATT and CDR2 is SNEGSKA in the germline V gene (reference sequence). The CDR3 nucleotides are TGCAGGACAGGGCCCCACACACGAGATACGCAGTATTTT. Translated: CRTGPHTRDTQYF.